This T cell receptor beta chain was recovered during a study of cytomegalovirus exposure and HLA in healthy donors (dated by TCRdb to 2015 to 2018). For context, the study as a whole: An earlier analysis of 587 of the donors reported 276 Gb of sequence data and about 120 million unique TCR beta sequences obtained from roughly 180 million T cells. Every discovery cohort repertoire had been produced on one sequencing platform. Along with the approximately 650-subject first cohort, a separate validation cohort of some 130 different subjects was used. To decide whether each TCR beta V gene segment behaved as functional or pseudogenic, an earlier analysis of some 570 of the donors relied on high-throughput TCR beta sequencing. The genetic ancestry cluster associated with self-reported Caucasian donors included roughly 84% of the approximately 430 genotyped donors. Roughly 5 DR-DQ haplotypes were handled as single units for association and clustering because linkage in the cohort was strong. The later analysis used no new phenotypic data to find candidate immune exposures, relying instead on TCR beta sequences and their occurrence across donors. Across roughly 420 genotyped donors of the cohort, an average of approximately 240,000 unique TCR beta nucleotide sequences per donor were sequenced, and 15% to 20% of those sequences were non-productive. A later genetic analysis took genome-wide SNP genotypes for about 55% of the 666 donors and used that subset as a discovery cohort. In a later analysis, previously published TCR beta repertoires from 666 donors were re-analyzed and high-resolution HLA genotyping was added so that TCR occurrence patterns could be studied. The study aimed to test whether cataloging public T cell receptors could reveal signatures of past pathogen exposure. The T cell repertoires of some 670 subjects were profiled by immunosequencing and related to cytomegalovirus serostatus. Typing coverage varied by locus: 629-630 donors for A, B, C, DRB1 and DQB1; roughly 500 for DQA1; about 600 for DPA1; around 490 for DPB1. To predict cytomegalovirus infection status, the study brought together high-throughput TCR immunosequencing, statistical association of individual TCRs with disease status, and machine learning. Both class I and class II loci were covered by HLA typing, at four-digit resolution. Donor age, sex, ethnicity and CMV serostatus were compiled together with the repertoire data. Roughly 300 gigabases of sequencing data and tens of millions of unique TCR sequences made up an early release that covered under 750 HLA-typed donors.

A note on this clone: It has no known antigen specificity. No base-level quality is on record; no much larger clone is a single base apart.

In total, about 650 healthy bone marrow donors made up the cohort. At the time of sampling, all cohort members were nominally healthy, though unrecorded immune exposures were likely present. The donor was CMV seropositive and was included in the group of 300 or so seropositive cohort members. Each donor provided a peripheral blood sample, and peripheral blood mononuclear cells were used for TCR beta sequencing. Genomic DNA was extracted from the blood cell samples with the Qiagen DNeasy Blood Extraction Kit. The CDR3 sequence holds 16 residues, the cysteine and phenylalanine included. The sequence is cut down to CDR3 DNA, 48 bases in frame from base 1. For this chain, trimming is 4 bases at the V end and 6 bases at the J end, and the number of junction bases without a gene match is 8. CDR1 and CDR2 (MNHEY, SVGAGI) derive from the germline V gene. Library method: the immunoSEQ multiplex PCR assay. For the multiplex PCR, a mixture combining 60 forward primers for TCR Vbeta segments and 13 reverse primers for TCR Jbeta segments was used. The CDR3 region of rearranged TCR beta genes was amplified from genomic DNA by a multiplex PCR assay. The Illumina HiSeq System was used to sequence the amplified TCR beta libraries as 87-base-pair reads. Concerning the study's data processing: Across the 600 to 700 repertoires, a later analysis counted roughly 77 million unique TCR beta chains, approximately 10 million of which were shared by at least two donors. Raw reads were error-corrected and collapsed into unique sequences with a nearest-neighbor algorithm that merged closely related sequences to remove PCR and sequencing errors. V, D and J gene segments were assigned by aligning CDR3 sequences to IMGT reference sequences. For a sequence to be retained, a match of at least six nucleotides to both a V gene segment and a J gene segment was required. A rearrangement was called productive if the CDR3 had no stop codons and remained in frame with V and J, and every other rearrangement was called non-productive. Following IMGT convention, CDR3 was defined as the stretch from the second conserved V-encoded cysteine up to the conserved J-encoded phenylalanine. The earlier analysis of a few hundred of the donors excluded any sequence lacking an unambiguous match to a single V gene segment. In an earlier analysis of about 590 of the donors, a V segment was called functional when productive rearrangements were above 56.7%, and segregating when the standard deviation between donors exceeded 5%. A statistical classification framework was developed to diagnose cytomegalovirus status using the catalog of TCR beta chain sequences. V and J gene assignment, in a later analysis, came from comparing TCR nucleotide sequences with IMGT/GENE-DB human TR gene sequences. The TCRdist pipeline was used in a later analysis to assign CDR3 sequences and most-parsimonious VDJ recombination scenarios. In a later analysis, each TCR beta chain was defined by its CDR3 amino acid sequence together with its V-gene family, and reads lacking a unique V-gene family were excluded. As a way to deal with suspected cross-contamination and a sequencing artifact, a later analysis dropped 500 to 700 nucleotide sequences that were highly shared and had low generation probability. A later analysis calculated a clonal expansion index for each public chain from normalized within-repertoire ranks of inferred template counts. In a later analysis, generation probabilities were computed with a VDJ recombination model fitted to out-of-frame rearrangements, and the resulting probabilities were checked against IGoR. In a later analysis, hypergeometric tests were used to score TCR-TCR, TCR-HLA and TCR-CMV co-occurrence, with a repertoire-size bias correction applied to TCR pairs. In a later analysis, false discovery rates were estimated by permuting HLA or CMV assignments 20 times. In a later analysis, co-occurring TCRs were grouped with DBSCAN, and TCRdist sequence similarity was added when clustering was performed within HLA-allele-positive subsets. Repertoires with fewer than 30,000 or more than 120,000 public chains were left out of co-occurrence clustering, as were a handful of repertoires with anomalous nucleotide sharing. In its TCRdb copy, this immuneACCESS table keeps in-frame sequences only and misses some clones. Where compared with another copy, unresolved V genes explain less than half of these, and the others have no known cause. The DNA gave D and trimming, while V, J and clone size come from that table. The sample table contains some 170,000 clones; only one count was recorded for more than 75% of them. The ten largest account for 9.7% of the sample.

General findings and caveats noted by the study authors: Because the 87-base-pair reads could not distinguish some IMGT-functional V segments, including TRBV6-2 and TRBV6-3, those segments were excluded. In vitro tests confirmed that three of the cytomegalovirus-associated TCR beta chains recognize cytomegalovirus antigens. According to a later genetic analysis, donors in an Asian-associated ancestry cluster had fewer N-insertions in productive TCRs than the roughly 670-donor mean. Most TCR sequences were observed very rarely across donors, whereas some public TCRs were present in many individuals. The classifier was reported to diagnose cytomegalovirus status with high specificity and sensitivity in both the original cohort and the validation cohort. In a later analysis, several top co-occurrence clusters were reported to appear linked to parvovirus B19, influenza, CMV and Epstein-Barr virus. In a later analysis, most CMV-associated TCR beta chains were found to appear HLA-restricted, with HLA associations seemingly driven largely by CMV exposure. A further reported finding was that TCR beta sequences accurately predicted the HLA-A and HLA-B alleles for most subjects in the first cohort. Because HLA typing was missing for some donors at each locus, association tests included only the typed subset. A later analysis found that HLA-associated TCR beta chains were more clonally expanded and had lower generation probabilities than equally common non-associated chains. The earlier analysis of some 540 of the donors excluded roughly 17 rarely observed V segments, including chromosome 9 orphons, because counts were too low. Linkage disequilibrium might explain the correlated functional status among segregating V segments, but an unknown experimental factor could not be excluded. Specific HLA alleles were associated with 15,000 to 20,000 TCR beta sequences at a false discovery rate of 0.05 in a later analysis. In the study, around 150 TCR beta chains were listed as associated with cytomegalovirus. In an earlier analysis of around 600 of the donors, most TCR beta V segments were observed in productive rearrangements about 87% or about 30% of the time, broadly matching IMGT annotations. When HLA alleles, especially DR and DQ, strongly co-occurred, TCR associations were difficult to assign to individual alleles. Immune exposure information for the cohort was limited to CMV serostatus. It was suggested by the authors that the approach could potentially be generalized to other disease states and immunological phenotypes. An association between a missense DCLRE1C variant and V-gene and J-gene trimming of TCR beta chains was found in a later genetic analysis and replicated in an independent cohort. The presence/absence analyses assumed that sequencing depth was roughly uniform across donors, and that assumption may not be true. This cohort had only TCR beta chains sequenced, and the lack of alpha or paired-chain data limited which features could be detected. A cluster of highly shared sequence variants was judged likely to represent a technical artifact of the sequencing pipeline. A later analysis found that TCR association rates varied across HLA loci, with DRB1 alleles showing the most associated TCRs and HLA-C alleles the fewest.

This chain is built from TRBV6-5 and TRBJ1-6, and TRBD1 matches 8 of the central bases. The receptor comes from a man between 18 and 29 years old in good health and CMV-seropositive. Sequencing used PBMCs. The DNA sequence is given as TGTGCCAGCAGTTCATCAGGGGGCTGGGTTAATTCACCCCTCCACTTT. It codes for CASSSSGGWVNSPLHF.